What follows are 9 T cell receptor beta chains derived from one specimen sequenced in a study of vaccination effects on CD4 cells after COVID-19. Sequenced by immunoSEQ multiplex PCR; TCRdb stores in-frame clones only, minus some. The sample records roughly 50,000 clones, 60% to 80% being singletons. After expansion with viral peptide pools in the ViraFEST assay, antigen-specific CD4+ T cells were sequenced. Following 10 days of culture, CD4+ T cells were isolated. Vaccinees lacked prior SARS-CoV-2 infection and tested negative for nucleocapsid antibodies. These receptors are not linked to any known antigen. The sample in question was CD4+ T cells from PBMCs cultured with HCoV-OC43 spike peptides, obtained before COVID-19 vaccination. Documented subset: HCoV-OC43 spike overlapping peptide pool stimulation. These receptors were obtained from a human donor who received a COVID-19 vaccine.

The chain employs TRBV5-8 and TRBJ2-4; tentatively, D is TRBD2 (7 bases). Germline-derived CDR1 and CDR2 are SGHTS and YDEGEE. This CDR3 contains 14 residues. Trimming shortened V by 0 bases and J by 6 bases, and 10 bases separated the two germline ends. The CDR3 loop reads CASSLVGGRNIQYF. The DNA for the CDR3 is TGTGCCAGCAGCTTGGTGGGGGGGCGAAACATTCAGTACTTC.

V is TRBV6-2 or TRBV6-3 and J is TRBJ2-1, with D unclear. The CDR3 runs to 14 residues. CDR1 is MNHEY and CDR2 is SVGEGT in the germline V gene. Trimming removed 0 bases from V and 10 bases from J, with 13 bases in between. CDR3 DNA: TGTGCCAGCAGTTACTCGATCGTTTCGGCAGAGCAGTTCTTC. Its protein is CASSYSIVSAEQFF.

In nucleotides, the CDR3 is TGTGCCAGCAGCTCCCCCGGCTGGGGGGGGCGCTTCAAAGAGACCCAGTACTTC. Its protein is CASSSPGWGGRFKETQYF. The chain combines TRBV7-9 with TRBJ2-5; possible D gene TRBD2, 7 bases. The CDR3 totals 18 residues. Trimming pared 4 bases from V and 3 bases from J, leaving 24 bases between. Germline V lookup: CDR1 SEHNR, CDR2 FQNEAQ (reference sequence). Variable domain in full (rest from reference TRBV7-9 and TRBJ2-5): DTGVSQNPRHKITKRGQNVTFRCDPISEHNRLYWYRQTLGQGPEFLTYFQNEAQLEKSRLLSDRFSAERPKGSFSTLEIQRTEQGDSAMYLCASSSPGWGGRFKETQYFGPGTRLLVL.

CDR3 region: CASSYSGSDNQPQHF. Here the CDR3 DNA reads TGTGCCAGCAGTTACTCCGGTTCTGACAATCAGCCCCAGCATTTT. This chain joins TRBV6-2 or TRBV6-3 and TRBJ1-5; D gene ambiguous. The CDR3 runs 15 residues. V was clipped by 0 bases and J by 3 bases, with 9 bases between them. Germline CDR1 is MNHEY and CDR2 is SVGEGT.

In nucleotides, the CDR3 is TGTGCCAGCTCCCCGAACAAGGCCTCCTACAATGAGCAGTTCTTC. This sequence encodes CASSPNKASYNEQFF. The genes are TRBV18 and TRBJ2-1, with D uncertain. CDR3 length: 15 amino acids. Germline loops: CDR1 KGHSH, CDR2 LQKENI. The germline V and J ends were trimmed by 6 bases and 0 bases, with 12 bases remaining between them.

The rearrangement uses TRBV5-6 and TRBJ2-5; 8 bases align to TRBD1. CDR3 size: 16 residues. Germline V gene sequence: CDR1 SGHDT, CDR2 YYEEEE. Trimming took 3 bases from V and 4 from J; bases not matched to a gene: 11. CDR3 bases: TGTGCCAGCAGCTACCACTGGACAGGGAGTATAGAGACCCAGTACTTC. It specifies CASSYHWTGSIETQYF.

This clone was seen a handful of times. The chain's CDR3 is CASSRDRGSPLHF. As DNA, the CDR3 is TGTGCCAGTAGTAGGGACAGGGGGTCACCCCTCCACTTT. The chain couples TRBV19 to TRBJ1-6; 11 nucleotides align to TRBD1. This CDR3 is 13 amino acids long. Germline V lookup: CDR1 LNHDA, CDR2 SQIVND (reference sequence). Trimming cost V 4 bases and J 10 bases; bases outside gene matches: 0. The entire variable domain, with the rest obtained from reference TRBV19 and TRBJ1-6, is as follows: DGGITQSPKYLFRKEGQNVTLSCEQNLNHDAMYWYRQDPGQGLRLIYYSQIVNDFQKGDIAEGYSVSREKKESFPLTVTSAQKNPTAFYLCASSRDRGSPLHFGNGTRLTVT.

This sequence joins TRBV19 and TRBJ2-1; 10 bases align to TRBD2. CDR1 is LNHDA and CDR2 is SQIVND in the germline V gene (reference sequence). There are 16 residues in the CDR3. The junction had 8 bases not matched to a gene; V was cut back by 3 bases and J by 6 bases. The CDR3, as DNA: TGTGCCAGTAGTATGCAAACTAGCGGGGCCTTCAATGAGCAGTTCTTC. Its protein is CASSMQTSGAFNEQFF.

The V call is TRBV7-9, the J call TRBJ1-4, with D maybe TRBD1 (5 bases). Trimming left V 5 bases short and J 5 bases short, with 12 bases between. The CDR3 runs to 14 residues. The germline V gene encodes CDR1 SEHNR and CDR2 FQNEAQ (reference sequence). This CDR3 reads CASSPGPTNEKLFF. CDR3 nucleotides: TGTGCCAGCAGCCCGGGACCGACCAATGAAAAACTGTTTTTT.